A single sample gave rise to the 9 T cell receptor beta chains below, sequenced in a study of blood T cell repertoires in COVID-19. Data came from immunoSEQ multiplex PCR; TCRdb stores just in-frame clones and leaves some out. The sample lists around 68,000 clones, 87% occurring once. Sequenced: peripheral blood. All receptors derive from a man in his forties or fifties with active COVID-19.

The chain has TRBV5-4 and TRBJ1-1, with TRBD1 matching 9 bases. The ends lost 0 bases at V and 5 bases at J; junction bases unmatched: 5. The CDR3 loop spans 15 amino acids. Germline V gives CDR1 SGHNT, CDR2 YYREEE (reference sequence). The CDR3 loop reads CASSLAGQGATEAFF. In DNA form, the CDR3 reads TGTGCCAGCAGCTTGGCGGGACAGGGTGCGACTGAAGCTTTCTTT. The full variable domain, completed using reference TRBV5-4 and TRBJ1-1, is ETGVTQSPTHLIKTRGQQVTLRCSSQSGHNTVSWYQQALGQGPQFIFQYYREEENGRGNFPPRFSGLQFPNYSSELNVNALELDDSALYLCASSLAGQGATEAFFGQGTRLTVV.

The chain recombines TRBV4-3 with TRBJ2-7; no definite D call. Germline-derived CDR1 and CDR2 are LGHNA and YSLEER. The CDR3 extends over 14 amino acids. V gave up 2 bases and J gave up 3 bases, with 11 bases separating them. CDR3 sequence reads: CASSQNFEDYEQYF. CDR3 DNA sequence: TGCGCCAGCAGCCAAAACTTTGAGGACTACGAGCAGTACTTC.

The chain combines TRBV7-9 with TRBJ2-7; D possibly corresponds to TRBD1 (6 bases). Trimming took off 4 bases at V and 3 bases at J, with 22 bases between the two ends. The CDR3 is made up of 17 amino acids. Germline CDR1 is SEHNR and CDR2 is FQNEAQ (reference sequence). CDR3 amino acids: CASSSRGRGHKDYEQYF. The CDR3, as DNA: TGTGCCAGCAGCTCGAGGGGAAGGGGACATAAAGACTACGAGCAGTACTTC.

The CDR3 nucleotides read TGCGCCAGCAGCTTAGACACTCCCACAGATACGCAGTATTTT. Translated, it gives CASSLDTPTDTQYF. The genes are TRBV5-1 and TRBJ2-3; unclear D gene. This CDR3 contains 14 residues. V lost 2 bases and J 2 bases, leaving 9 bases between the germline ends. The V gene's germline CDR1 is SGHRS and CDR2 YFSETQ.

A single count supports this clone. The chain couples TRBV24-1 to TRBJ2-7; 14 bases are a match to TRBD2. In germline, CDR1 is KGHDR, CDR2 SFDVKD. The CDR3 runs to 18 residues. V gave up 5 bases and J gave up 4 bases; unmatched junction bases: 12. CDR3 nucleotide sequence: TGTGCCACCAGTGGCAACGAACCGGGACTAGCGGGAGAATACGAGCAGTACTTC. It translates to CATSGNEPGLAGEYEQYF.

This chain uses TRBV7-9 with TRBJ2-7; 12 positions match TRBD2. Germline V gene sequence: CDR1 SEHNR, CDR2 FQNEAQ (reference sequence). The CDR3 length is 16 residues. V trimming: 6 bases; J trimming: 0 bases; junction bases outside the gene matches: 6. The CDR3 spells CASSHWTSGNSYEQYF. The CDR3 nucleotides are TGTGCCAGCAGTCACTGGACTAGCGGGAACTCCTACGAGCAGTACTTC. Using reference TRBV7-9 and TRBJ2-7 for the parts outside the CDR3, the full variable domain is DTGVSQNPRHKITKRGQNVTFRCDPISEHNRLYWYRQTLGQGPEFLTYFQNEAQLEKSRLLSDRFSAERPKGSFSTLEIQRTEQGDSAMYLCASSHWTSGNSYEQYFGPGTRLTVT.

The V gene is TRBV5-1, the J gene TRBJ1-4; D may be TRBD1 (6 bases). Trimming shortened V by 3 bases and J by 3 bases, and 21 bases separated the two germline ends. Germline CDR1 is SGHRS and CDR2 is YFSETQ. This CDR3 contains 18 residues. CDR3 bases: TGCGCCAGCAGCTCCGCAGGGGACTACAGTTTGGCTAATGAAAAACTGTTTTTT. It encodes CASSSAGDYSLANEKLFF.

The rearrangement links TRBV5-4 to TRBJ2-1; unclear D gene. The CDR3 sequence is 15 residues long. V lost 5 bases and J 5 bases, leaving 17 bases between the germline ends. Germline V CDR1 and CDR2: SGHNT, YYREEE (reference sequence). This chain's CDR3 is CASRVSGAVHNEQFF. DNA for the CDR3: TGTGCCAGCAGGGTATCGGGTGCCGTCCACAATGAGCAGTTCTTC.

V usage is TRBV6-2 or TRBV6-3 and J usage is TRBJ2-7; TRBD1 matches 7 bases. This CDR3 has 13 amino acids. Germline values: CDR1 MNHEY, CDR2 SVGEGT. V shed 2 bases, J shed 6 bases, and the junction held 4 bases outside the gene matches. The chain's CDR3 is CASSYPTGPEQYF. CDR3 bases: TGTGCCAGCAGTTACCCGACAGGGCCCGAGCAGTACTTC.